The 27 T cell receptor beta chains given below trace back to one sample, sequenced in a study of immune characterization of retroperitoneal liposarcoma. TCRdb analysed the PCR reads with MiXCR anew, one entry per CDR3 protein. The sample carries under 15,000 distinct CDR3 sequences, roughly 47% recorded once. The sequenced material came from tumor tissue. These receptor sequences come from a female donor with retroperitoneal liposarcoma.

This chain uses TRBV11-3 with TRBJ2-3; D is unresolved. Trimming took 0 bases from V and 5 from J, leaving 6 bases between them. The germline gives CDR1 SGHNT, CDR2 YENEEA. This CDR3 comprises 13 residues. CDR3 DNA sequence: TGTGCCAGCAGCTTAGATAGTCGAGATACGCAGTATTTT. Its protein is CASSLDSRDTQYF.

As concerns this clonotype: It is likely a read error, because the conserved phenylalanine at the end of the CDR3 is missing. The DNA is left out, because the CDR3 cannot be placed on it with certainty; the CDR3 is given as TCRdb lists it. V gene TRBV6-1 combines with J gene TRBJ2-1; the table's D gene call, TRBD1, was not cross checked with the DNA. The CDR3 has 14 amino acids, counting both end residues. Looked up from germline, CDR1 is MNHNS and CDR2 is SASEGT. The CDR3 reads CASGPAGELPYFGP.

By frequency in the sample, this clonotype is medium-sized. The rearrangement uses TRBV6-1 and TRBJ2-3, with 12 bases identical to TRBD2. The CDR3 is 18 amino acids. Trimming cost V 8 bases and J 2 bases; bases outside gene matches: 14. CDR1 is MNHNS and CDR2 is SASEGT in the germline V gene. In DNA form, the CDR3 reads TGTGCCAGCTCCCTAGCGGGGGGGCCTGGTCGGGTCACAGATACGCAGTATTTT. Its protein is CASSLAGGPGRVTDTQYF.

The CDR3 here is CASSYGEGSQPQHF. The CDR3 DNA reads TGTGCCAGCAGTTACGGGGAAGGGAGTCAGCCCCAGCATTTT. The chain is built from TRBV6-6 and TRBJ1-5; D is undetermined. This CDR3 comprises 14 residues. Germline CDR1 is MNHNY and CDR2 is SVGAGI (reference sequence). V gave up 2 bases and J gave up 6 bases, with 11 bases separating them.

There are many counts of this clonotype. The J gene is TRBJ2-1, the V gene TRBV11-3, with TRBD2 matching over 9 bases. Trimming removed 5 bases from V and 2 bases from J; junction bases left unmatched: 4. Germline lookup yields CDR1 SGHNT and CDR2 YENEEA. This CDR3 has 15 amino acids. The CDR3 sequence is CASSGSGGPYNEQFF. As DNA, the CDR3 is TGTGCCAGCAGCGGTAGCGGGGGACCCTACAATGAGCAGTTCTTC. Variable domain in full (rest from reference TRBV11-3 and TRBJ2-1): EAGVVQSPRYKIIEKKQPVAFWCNPISGHNTLYWYLQNLGQGPELLIRYENEEAVDDSQLPKDRFSAERLKGVDSTLKIQPAELGDSAVYLCASSGSGGPYNEQFFGPGTRLTVL.

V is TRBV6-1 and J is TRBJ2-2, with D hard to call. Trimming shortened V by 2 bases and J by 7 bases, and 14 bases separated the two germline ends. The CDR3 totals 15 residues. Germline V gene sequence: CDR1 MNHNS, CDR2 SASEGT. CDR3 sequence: CASSEWQTPGGELFF. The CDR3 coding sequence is TGTGCCAGCAGTGAATGGCAAACGCCCGGCGGGGAGCTGTTTTTT.

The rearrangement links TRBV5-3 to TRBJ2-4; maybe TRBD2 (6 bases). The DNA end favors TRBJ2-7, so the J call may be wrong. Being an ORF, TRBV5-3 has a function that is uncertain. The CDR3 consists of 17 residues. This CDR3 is CASSTRSGWRGGREQYF. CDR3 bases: TGTGCCAGCAGCACCCGATCGGGGTGGCGGGGAGGTCGCGAGCAGTACTTC.

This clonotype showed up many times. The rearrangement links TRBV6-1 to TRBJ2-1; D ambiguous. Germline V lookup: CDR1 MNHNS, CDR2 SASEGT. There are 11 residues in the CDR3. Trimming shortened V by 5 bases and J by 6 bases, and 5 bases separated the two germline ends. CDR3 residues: CASSPGNEQFF. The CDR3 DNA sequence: TGTGCCAGCAGTCCCGGCAATGAGCAGTTCTTC.

CDR3 loop: CASKLAGGNNEQFF. The CDR3 bases are TGCGCCAGCAAGCTAGCGGGGGGAAACAATGAGCAGTTCTTC. This chain uses TRBV10-2 with TRBJ2-1; the match to TRBD2 covers 11 bases. The CDR3 totals 14 residues. Germline loops: CDR1 WSHSY, CDR2 SAAADI. Trimming took 7 bases from V and 5 from J; bases not matched to a gene: 4.

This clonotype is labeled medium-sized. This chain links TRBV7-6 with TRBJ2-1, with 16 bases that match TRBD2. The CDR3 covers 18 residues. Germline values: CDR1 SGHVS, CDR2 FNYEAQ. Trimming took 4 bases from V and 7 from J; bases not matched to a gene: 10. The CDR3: CASSSAPGLAGGGNEQFF. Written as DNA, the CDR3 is TGTGCCAGCAGCTCCGCCCCGGGACTAGCGGGAGGGGGAAATGAGCAGTTCTTC.

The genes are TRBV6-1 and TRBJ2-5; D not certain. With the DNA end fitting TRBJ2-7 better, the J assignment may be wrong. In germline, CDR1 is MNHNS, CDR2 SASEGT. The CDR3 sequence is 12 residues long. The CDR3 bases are TGTGCCAGCAGTGACATGGATCCCGAGCAGTACTTC. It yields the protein CASSDMDPEQYF.

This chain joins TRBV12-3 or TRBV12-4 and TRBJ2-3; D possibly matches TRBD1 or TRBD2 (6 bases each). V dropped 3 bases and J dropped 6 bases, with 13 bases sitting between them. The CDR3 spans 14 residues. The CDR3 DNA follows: TGTGCCAGCAGTTTGGGGGGCGTGGGGGATACGCAGTATTTT. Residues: CASSLGGVGDTQYF.

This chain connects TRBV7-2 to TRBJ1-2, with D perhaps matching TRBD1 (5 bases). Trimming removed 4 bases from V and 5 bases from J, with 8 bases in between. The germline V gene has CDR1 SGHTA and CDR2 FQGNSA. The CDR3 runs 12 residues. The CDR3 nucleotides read TGTGCCAGCAGCTCAGACAGATATGGCTACACCTTC. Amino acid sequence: CASSSDRYGYTF.

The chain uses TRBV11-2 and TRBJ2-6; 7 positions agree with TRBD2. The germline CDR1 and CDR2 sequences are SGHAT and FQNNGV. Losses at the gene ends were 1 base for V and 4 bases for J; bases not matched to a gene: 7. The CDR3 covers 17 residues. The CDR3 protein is CASSLGRAGEGANVLTF. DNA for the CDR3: TGTGCCAGCAGCTTAGGGAGGGCGGGAGAAGGGGCCAACGTCCTGACTTTC.

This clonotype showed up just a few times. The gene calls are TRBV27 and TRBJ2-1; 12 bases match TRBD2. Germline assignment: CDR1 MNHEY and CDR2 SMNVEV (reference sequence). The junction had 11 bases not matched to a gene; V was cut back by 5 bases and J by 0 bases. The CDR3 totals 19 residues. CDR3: CASSAPGLAGLSSYNEQFF. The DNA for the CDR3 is TGTGCCAGCAGTGCACCGGGACTAGCGGGTCTAAGCTCCTACAATGAGCAGTTCTTC.

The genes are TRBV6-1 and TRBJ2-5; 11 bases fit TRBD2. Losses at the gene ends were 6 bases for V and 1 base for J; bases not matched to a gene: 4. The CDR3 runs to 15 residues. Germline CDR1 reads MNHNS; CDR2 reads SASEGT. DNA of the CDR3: TGTGCCAGCAGCCGGGGACTAGCGGTCCAAGAGACCCAGTACTTC. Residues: CASSRGLAVQETQYF.

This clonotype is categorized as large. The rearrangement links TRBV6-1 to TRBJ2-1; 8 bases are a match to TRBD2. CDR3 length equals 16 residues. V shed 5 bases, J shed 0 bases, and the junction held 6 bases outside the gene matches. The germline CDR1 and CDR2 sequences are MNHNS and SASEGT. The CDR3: CASSSPGTSSYNEQFF. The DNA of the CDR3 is TGTGCCAGCAGTTCTCCCGGGACTAGCTCCTACAATGAGCAGTTCTTC.

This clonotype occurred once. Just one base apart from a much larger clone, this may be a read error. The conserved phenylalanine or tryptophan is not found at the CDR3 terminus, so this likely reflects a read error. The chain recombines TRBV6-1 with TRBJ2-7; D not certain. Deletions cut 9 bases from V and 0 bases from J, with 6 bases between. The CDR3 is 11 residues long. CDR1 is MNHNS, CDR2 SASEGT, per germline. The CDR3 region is CASGSSYEQYL. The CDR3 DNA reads TGTGCCAGTGGAAGCTCCTACGAGCAGTACTTA.

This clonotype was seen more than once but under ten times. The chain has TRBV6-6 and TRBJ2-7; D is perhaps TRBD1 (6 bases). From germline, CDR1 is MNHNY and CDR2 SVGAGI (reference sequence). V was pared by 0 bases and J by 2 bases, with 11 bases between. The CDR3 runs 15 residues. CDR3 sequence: CASSYSSTGTYEQYF. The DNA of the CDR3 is TGTGCCAGCAGTTACTCGTCAACAGGGACCTACGAGCAGTACTTC.

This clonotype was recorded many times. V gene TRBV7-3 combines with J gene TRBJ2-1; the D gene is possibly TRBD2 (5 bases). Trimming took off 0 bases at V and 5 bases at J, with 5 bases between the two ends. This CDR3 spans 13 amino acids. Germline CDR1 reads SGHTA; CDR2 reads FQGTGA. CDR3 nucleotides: TGTGCCAGCAGCTTAACCGGGGACAATGAGCAGTTCTTC. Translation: CASSLTGDNEQFF. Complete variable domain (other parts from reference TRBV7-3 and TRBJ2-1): GAGVSQTPSNKVTEKGKYVELRCDPISGHTALYWYRQSLGQGPEFLIYFQGTGAADDSGLPNDRFFAVRPEGSVSTLKIQRTERGDSAVYLCASSLTGDNEQFFGPGTRLTVL.

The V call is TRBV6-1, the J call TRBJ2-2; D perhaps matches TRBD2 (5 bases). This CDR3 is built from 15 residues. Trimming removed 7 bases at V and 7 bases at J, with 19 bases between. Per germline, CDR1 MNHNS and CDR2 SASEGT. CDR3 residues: CASKEDRRTSGELFF. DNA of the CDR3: TGTGCCAGCAAAGAAGACCGGAGGACGAGCGGGGAGCTGTTTTTT.

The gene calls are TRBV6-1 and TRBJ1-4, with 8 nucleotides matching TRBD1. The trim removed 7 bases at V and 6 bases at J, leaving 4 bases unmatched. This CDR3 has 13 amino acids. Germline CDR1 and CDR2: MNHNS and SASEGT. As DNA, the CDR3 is TGTGCCAGCATGGACAGGGCAGATGAAAAACTGTTTTTT. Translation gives CASMDRADEKLFF.

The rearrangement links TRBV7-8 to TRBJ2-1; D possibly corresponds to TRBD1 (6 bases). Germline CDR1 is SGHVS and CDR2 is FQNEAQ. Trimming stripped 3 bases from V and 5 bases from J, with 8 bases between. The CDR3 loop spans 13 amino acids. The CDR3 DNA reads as TGTGCCAGCAGCTTTGGACAGAACAATGAGCAGTTCTTC. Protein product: CASSFGQNNEQFF.

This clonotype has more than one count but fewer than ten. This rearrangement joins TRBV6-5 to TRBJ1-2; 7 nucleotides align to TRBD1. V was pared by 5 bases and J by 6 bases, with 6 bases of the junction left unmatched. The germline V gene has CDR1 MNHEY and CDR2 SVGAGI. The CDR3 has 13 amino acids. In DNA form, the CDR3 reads TGTGCCAGCAGTAGATCCGGGACAGATGGCTACACCTTC. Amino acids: CASSRSGTDGYTF.

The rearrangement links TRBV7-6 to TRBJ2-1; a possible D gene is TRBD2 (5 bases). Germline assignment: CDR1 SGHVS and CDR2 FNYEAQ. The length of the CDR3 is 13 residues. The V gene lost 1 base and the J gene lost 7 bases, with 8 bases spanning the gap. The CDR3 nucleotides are TGTGCCAGCAGCTTAGGCGGAGGAAATGAGCAGTTCTTC. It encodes CASSLGGGNEQFF.

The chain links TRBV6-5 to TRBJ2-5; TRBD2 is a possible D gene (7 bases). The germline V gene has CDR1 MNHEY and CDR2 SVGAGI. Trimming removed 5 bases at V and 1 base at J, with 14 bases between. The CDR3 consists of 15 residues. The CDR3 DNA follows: TGTGCCAGCAGTCTCGGAGGGGGGGGCCAAGAGACCCAGTACTTC. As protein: CASSLGGGGQETQYF.

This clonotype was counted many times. The CDR3: CASSLDGRAKKTQYF. For the CDR3, the DNA is TGTGCCAGCAGCTTAGACGGGAGGGCCAAAAAGACCCAGTACTTC. The rearrangement links TRBV7-2 to TRBJ2-1; 8 nucleotides agree with TRBD2. The assigned J gene may be wrong: the sequence end matches TRBJ2-5 better. This CDR3 comprises 15 residues. Per germline, CDR1 SGHTA and CDR2 FQGNSA.